The T cell receptor beta chain described here comes from a study of blood T cell repertoires in COVID-19. TCRdb's table, derived via immunoSEQ multiplex PCR, lists solely in-frame clones and lacks some. The repertoire holds 50,000 to 70,000 clones, around 84% seen once, with 6.9% in the top ten. The CDR3 loop spans 16 amino acids. Germline CDR1 LNHDA, CDR2 SQIVND (reference sequence). The V end was cut by 5 bases, the J end by 4 bases, with 17 bases between. This clone has just a few counts. The sequence derives from a man in his fifties or sixties with active COVID-19. Sequencing used peripheral blood. This rearrangement joins TRBV19 to TRBJ2-2; D unresolved. This CDR3 is CASSPLESVGTGELFF. The DNA for the CDR3 is TGTGCCAGTAGTCCCCTCGAGTCGGTTGGCACCGGGGAGCTGTTTTTT.